A single sample gave rise to the 21 T cell receptor beta chains below, sequenced in a study of cytomegalovirus exposure and HLA in healthy donors. A multiplex PCR was run with 60 Vbeta primers and 13 Jbeta primers. TCRdb's copy holds only in-frame clones and misses some; the assay was immunoSEQ multiplex PCR. The table lists about 190,000 clones. The sample taken for sequencing was PBMCs. These receptors all stem from a young woman in good health and CMV-seropositive.

V gene TRBV5-4 combines with J gene TRBJ2-7; D gene unclear. The germline V and J ends were trimmed by 2 bases and 6 bases, with 18 bases remaining between them. This CDR3 comprises 15 residues. CDR1 and CDR2 (germline): SGHNT, YYREEE (reference sequence). The CDR3 DNA follows: TGTGCCAGCAGCTTCGCCCGTAACCAGAGGCGCGAGCAGTACTTC. It translates to CASSFARNQRREQYF.

The chain couples TRBV7-9 to TRBJ2-3, with unresolved D. The ends were cut back, 6 bases at V and 0 bases at J, with 13 bases in the middle. Looked up from germline, CDR1 is SEHNR and CDR2 is FQNEAQ (reference sequence). The CDR3 is made up of 15 amino acids. The CDR3 reads CASSFLGESTDTQYF. The CDR3 DNA is TGTGCCAGCAGTTTCCTAGGCGAAAGCACAGATACGCAGTATTTT.

The chain has TRBV2 and TRBJ1-1; D is unclear. Trimming cost V 4 bases and J 4 bases, with 13 bases left between them. Germline CDR1 SNHLY, CDR2 FYNNEI. There are 14 residues in the CDR3. The CDR3 region has the DNA TGTGCCAGCAGTGTAGAGGGTTTCGGCACTGAAGCTTTCTTT. This translates into CASSVEGFGTEAFF.

The chain employs TRBV7-9 and TRBJ2-1, with D possibly being TRBD1 (5 bases). The CDR3 is made up of 15 amino acids. The ends were cut back, 0 bases at V and 6 bases at J, with 12 bases in the middle. Germline V gene sequence: CDR1 SEHNR, CDR2 FQNEAQ (reference sequence). In DNA form, the CDR3 reads TGTGCCAGCAGCTTAGCGTGGGGCCCCCCCAATGAGCAGTTCTTC. Amino acid sequence: CASSLAWGPPNEQFF.

The chain couples TRBV6-5 to TRBJ1-2; no clear D gene. The germline CDR1 and CDR2 sequences are MNHEY and SVGAGI. V was shortened by 7 bases and J by 4 bases, with 16 bases between the two germline ends. The CDR3 covers 14 residues. The CDR3 loop is CASTPGESLYGYTF. CDR3 DNA: TGTGCCAGCACCCCCGGGGAGTCTCTCTATGGCTACACCTTC.

About this clone: At one of its ends the junction is not consistent with the germline gene, which may arise from a read error. CDR3 nucleotides: TGCAGCGTGGAAGGCAGGGGGGTCCAAGAGACCCAGTACTTC. This gives the protein CSVEGRGVQETQYF. V usage is TRBV29-1 and J usage is TRBJ2-5; weak D call: TRBD1 (7 bases). The germline V gene has CDR1 SQVTM and CDR2 ANQGSEA. This CDR3 is built from 14 residues. The variable domain in full, with the rest retrieved from reference TRBV29-1 and TRBJ2-5, is SAVISQKPSRDICQRGTSLTIQCQVDSQVTMMFWYRQQPGQSLTLIATANQGSEATYESGFVIDKFPISRPNLTFSTLTVSNMSPEDSSIYLCSVEGRGVQETQYFGPGTRLLVL.

The chain is built from TRBV4-1 and TRBJ1-2; 7 bases align to TRBD1. Germline assignment: CDR1 MGHRA and CDR2 YSYEKL. V gave up 3 bases and J gave up 1 base; unmatched junction bases: 5. This CDR3 is 15 amino acids long. Here the CDR3 reads CASSHTGVGNYGYTF. CDR3 DNA: TGCGCCAGCAGCCACACAGGGGTCGGTAACTATGGCTACACCTTC.

The chain uses TRBV28 and TRBJ1-2, with 9 positions matching TRBD1. The J segment lost 2 bases and the V segment lost 6 bases, leaving 7 bases of the junction unmatched. CDR1 MDHEN and CDR2 SYDVKM come from the germline V gene. The CDR3 consists of 15 residues. DNA of the CDR3: TGTGCCAGCAGGGATCCGGGACAGGGCAACTATGGCTACACCTTC. Protein product: CASRDPGQGNYGYTF.

The chain couples TRBV6-6 to TRBJ2-3, with TRBD2 as a possible D gene (6 bases). Germline V lookup: CDR1 MNHNY, CDR2 SVGAGI (reference sequence). Between the trimmed V and J ends, which lost 2 bases and 5 bases, there was a span of 17 bases. The CDR3 has 16 amino acids. In nucleotides, the CDR3 is TGTGCCAGCAGTTACGGCGGGACGTATCTCGGAGATACGCAGTATTTT. Amino acids: CASSYGGTYLGDTQYF.

V usage is TRBV13 and J usage is TRBJ1-1; 8 nucleotides match TRBD1. The CDR3 covers 15 residues. V gave up 4 bases and J gave up 4 bases; unmatched junction bases: 8. Germline CDR1 reads PRHDT; CDR2 reads FYEKMQ (reference sequence). Here the CDR3 reads CASSSDRERATEAFF. CDR3 nucleotide sequence: TGTGCCAGCAGCTCGGACAGGGAACGGGCCACTGAAGCTTTCTTT.

Details on this clone: The sample carries other DNA sequences with the same CDR3. In nucleotides, the CDR3 is TGCGCCAGCAGCTCCGGGACAGCGAACACTGAAGCTTTCTTT. It yields the protein CASSSGTANTEAFF. The rearrangement joins TRBV5-1 to TRBJ1-1; 7 bases agree with TRBD1. This CDR3 has 14 amino acids. V was clipped by 3 bases and J by 1 base; unmatched bases: 3. Germline V gene lookup returns CDR1 SGHRS and CDR2 YFSETQ.

This rearrangement joins TRBV19 to TRBJ2-7, with 9 bases that match TRBD1. Trimming took 5 bases from V and 0 from J; bases not matched to a gene: 5. In germline, CDR1 is LNHDA, CDR2 SQIVND (reference sequence). This CDR3 has 15 amino acids. The CDR3 loop is CASSAGQGRSYEQYF. CDR3 bases: TGTGCCAGTAGTGCCGGACAGGGGCGCTCCTACGAGCAGTACTTC.

V is TRBV7-9 and J is TRBJ2-7, with TRBD1 matching over 9 bases. The V gene end was trimmed by 5 bases and the J gene end by 2 bases; junction bases not matched to a gene: 10. CDR3 length: 16 residues. Per the germline V gene, CDR1 is SEHNR and CDR2 is FQNEAQ (reference sequence). The CDR3 loop reads CASSPNAGQGTYEQYF. CDR3 DNA sequence: TGTGCCAGCAGCCCAAACGCGGGACAGGGAACCTACGAGCAGTACTTC.

The V gene is TRBV9, the J gene TRBJ2-7; 7 bases line up with TRBD1. Germline loops: CDR1 SGDLS, CDR2 YYNGEE. This CDR3 spans 15 amino acids. The ends lost 4 bases at V and 0 bases at J; junction bases unmatched: 7. This chain's CDR3 is CASSSTGQHSYEQYF. Here the CDR3 DNA reads TGTGCCAGCAGCTCAACGGGACAGCACTCCTACGAGCAGTACTTC.

CDR3 in amino acids: CASTPGTGTYEQYF. CDR3 in DNA: TGTGCCAGCACCCCCGGGACAGGGACCTACGAGCAGTACTTC. The V gene is TRBV28, the J gene TRBJ2-7; 9 bases are shared with TRBD1. The CDR3 runs to 14 residues. Germline V gives CDR1 MDHEN, CDR2 SYDVKM. After removal of 7 bases from V and 2 bases from J, the junction contained 6 bases not matched to a gene.

For the CDR3, the DNA is TGCGCCAGCAGCCCCCCGGGGACAGCTGGTGAAAAACTGTTTTTT. Its protein product is CASSPPGTAGEKLFF. The chain recombines TRBV5-1 with TRBJ1-4; 7 nucleotides agree with TRBD1. This CDR3 is built from 15 residues. The V gene's germline CDR1 is SGHRS and CDR2 YFSETQ. Unmatched junction bases numbered 10, after V lost 4 bases and J lost 7 bases.

This chain joins TRBV5-1 and TRBJ2-7; 8 bases fit TRBD2. This CDR3 region has 16 residues. V trimming: 0 bases; J trimming: 0 bases; junction bases outside the gene matches: 5. Germline lookup yields CDR1 SGHRS and CDR2 YFSETQ. CDR3 region: CASSLVRGGPSYEQYF. DNA of the CDR3: TGCGCCAGCAGCTTGGTTCGGGGGGGCCCCTCCTACGAGCAGTACTTC. Variable domain in full (rest from reference TRBV5-1 and TRBJ2-7): KAGVTQTPRYLIKTRGQQVTLSCSPISGHRSVSWYQQTPGQGLQFLFEYFSETQRNKGNFPGRFSGRQFSNSRSEMNVSTLELGDSALYLCASSLVRGGPSYEQYFGPGTRLTVT.

The rearrangement links TRBV29-1 to TRBJ2-3; a possible D gene is TRBD2 (5 bases). The CDR3 length is 14 residues. V was shortened by 3 bases and J by 1 base, with 11 bases between the two germline ends. Germline V gene data show CDR1 as SQVTM and CDR2 as ANQGSEA. For the CDR3, the DNA is TGCAGCGTTGACGAGGGAGCGGGCACAGATACGCAGTATTTT. It translates to CSVDEGAGTDTQYF.

The rearrangement uses TRBV19 and TRBJ1-5; 8 nucleotides line up with TRBD1. Trimming cost V 8 bases and J 6 bases; bases outside gene matches: 9. The germline V gene encodes CDR1 LNHDA and CDR2 SQIVND (reference sequence). This CDR3 contains 14 residues. CDR3 DNA: TGTGCCAGTTGTAGCCAGGGGGCTGGTCAGCCCCAGCATTTT. Its translation: CASCSQGAGQPQHF.

CDR3 loop: CSVGPQLRDGAFF. CDR3 DNA sequence: TGCAGCGTTGGTCCTCAGTTACGGGATGGAGCTTTCTTT. The rearrangement joins TRBV29-1 to TRBJ1-1, with D unclear. The CDR3 runs 13 residues. From germline, CDR1 is SQVTM and CDR2 ANQGSEA. V was cut by 4 bases and J by 10 bases, with 19 bases left in between.

V usage is TRBV6-6 and J usage is TRBJ1-2; D gene ambiguous. The CDR3 totals 14 residues. The V end was cut by 0 bases, the J end by 2 bases, with 7 bases between. Germline V lookup: CDR1 MNHNY, CDR2 SVGAGI (reference sequence). The CDR3 here is CASSYSEQNYGYTF. CDR3 nucleotides: TGTGCCAGCAGTTACTCGGAGCAGAACTATGGCTACACCTTC.